The entry that follows covers one T cell receptor (beta chain) sequence. Its antigen is not identified. The data belong to a study of vaccination effects on CD4 cells after COVID-19. Study information: Post-vaccine draws lagged the second dose by a median of 72 days.

Sequencing was preceded by expansion of antigen-specific CD4+ T cells with viral peptide pools in the ViraFEST assay. When roughly eleven days of culture had elapsed, CD4+ T cells were isolated. Participants got two doses of BNT162b2 or mRNA-1273 vaccine. CDR1 is SGHRS, CDR2 YFSETQ, per germline. This CDR3 region has 17 residues. Trimming stripped 1 base from V and 1 base from J, with 17 bases between. Libraries were prepared by immunoSEQ multiplex PCR; TCRdb keeps only in-frame clonotypes and omits some of them. This sample yields 25,000 to 40,000 clones, of which roughly four fifths are seen a single time; less than 1.6% belongs to the top ten.

The clonotype originates from a human donor who received a COVID-19 vaccine. Some clones in this sample may be carry-over from other donors' samples. The chain couples TRBV5-1 to TRBJ2-5; no firm D call. Sequences were derived from CD4+ T cells from PBMCs cultured with HCoV-NL63 spike peptides, sampled after COVID-19 vaccination. CDR3 in amino acids: CASSLKAAHNIQETQYF. The DNA for the CDR3 is TGCGCCAGCAGCTTGAAGGCAGCCCACAATATCCAAGAGACCCAGTACTTC. Together with reference TRBV5-1 and TRBJ2-5, the CDR3 gives the full variable domain: KAGVTQTPRYLIKTRGQQVTLSCSPISGHRSVSWYQQTPGQGLQFLFEYFSETQRNKGNFPGRFSGRQFSNSRSEMNVSTLELGDSALYLCASSLKAAHNIQETQYFGPGTRLLVL.